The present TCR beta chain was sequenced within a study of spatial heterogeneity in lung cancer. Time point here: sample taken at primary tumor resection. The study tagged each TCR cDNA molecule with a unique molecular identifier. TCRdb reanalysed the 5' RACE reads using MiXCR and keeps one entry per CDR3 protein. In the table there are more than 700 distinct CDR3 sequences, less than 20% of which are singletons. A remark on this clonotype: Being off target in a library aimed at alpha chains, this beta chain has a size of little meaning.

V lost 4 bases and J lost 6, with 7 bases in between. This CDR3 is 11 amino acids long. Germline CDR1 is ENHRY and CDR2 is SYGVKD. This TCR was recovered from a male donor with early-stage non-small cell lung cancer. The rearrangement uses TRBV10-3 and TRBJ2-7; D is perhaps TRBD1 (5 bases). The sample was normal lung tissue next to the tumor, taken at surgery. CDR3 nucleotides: TGTGCCATCAGTGGGGGCGCCGAGCAGTACTTC. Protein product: CAISGGAEQYF.